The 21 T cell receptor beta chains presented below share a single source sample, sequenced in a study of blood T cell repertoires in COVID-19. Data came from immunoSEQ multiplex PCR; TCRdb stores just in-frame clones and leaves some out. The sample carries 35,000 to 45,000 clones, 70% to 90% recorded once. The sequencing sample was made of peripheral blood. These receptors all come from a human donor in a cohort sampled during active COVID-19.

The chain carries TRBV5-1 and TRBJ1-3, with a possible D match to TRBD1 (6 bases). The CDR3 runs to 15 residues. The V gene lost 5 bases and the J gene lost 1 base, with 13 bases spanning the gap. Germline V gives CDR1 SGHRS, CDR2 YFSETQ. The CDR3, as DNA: TGCGCCAGCAGTTCTGCCGGGACATCTGGAAACACCATATATTTT. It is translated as CASSSAGTSGNTIYF. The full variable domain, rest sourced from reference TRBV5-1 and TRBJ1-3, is KAGVTQTPRYLIKTRGQQVTLSCSPISGHRSVSWYQQTPGQGLQFLFEYFSETQRNKGNFPGRFSGRQFSNSRSEMNVSTLELGDSALYLCASSSAGTSGNTIYFGEGSWLTVV.

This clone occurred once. CDR3 in amino acids: CASSYPGQIYGYTF. The DNA for the CDR3 is TGTGCCAGCAGTTACCCCGGACAAATCTATGGCTACACCTTC. V usage is TRBV6-6 and J usage is TRBJ1-2; possibly TRBD1 for D (5 bases). Germline V CDR1 and CDR2: MNHNY, SVGAGI (reference sequence). The CDR3 loop spans 14 amino acids. V lost 2 bases to trimming and J lost 4 bases, with 11 bases between them.

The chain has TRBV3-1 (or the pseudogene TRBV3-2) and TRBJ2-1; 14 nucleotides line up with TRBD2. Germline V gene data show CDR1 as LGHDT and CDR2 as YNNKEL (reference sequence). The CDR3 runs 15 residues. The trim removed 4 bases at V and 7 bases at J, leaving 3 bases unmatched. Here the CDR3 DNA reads TGTGCCAGCAGCCTCGGACTAGCGGGGGGAAATGAGCAGTTCTTC. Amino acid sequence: CASSLGLAGGNEQFF.

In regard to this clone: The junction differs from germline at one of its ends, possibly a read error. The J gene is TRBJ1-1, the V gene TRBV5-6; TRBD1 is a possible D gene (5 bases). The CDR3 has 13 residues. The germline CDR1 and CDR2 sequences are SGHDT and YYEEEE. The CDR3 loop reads CANSLLGDTEAFF. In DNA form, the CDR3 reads TGTGCCAACAGCTTGTTAGGGGACACTGAAGCTTTCTTT.

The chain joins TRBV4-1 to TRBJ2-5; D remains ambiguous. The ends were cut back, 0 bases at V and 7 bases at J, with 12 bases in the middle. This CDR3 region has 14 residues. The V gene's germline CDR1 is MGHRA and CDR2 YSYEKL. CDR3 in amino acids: CASSQDPGSGTQYF. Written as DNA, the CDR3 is TGCGCCAGCAGCCAAGACCCGGGTTCGGGGACCCAGTACTTC.

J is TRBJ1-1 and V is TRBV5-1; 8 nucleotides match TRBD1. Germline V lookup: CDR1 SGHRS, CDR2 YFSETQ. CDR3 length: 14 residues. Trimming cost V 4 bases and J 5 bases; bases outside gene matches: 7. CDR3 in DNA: TGCGCCAGCAGCGCTTCGACAGGGGTGACTGAAGCTTTCTTT. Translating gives CASSASTGVTEAFF.

CDR3 nucleotide sequence: TGTGCCAGCAACGGCCAGCGGGGAGACCAAGAGACCCAGTACTTC. Translated, it gives CASNGQRGDQETQYF. The rearrangement links TRBV6-5 to TRBJ2-5; 7 bases align to TRBD2. The J segment lost 0 bases and the V segment lost 7 bases, leaving 8 bases of the junction unmatched. This CDR3 comprises 15 residues. Germline assignment: CDR1 MNHEY and CDR2 SVGAGI.

In DNA, the CDR3 is TGTGCCAGCAGCGCCGGGACTAGCGGGGGGTTTACCCCCGATACGCAGTATTTT. It translates to CASSAGTSGGFTPDTQYF. The V call is TRBV9, the J call TRBJ2-3; 15 positions match TRBD2. In germline, CDR1 is SGDLS, CDR2 YYNGEE. J was trimmed by 6 bases and V by 3 bases; bases with no gene match: 11. The CDR3 runs 18 residues.

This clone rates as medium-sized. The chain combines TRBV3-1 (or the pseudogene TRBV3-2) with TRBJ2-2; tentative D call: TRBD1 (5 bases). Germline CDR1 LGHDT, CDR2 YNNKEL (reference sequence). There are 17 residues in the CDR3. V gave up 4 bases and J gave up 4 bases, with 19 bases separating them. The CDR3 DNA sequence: TGTGCCAGCAGCCCTGAACGTGGGCAGGGTGGCACCGGGGAGCTGTTTTTT. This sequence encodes CASSPERGQGGTGELFF.

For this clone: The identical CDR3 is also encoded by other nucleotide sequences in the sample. CDR3 loop: CASSQISPTYSGQFF. As DNA, the CDR3 is TGCGCCAGCAGCCAGATAAGCCCTACCTACAGCGGGCAGTTCTTC. The chain carries TRBV4-1 and TRBJ2-1; maybe TRBD2 (5 bases). Germline values: CDR1 MGHRA, CDR2 YSYEKL. The CDR3 runs to 15 residues. The V end lost 3 bases, the J end lost 12 bases, and 21 bases lay between the germline ends.

Here the CDR3 reads CASSPKIGQEDNSPLHF. CDR3 DNA: TGCGCCAGCAGCCCAAAAATAGGACAGGAAGATAATTCACCCCTCCACTTT. The chain combines TRBV5-1 with TRBJ1-6; TRBD1 agrees at 7 bases. In germline, CDR1 is SGHRS, CDR2 YFSETQ. The length of the CDR3 is 17 residues. J was trimmed by 5 bases and V by 4 bases; bases with no gene match: 12.

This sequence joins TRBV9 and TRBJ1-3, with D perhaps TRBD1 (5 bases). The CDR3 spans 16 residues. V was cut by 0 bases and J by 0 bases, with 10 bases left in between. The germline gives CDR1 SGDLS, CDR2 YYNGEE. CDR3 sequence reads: CASSVGGGPSGNTIYF. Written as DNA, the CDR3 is TGTGCCAGCAGCGTAGGGGGGGGACCCTCTGGAAACACCATATATTTT.

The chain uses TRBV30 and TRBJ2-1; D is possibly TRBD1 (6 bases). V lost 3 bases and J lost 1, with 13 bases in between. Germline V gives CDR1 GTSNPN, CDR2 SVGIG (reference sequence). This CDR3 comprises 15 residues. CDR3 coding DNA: TGTGCCTGGAGCAAAACAGGGAAGTCCTACAATGAGCAGTTCTTC. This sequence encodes CAWSKTGKSYNEQFF.

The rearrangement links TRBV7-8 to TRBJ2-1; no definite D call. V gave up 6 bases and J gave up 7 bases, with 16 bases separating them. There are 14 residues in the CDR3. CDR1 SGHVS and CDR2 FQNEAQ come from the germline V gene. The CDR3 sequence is CASRVSAGFNEQFF. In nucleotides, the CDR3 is TGTGCCAGCAGAGTCTCAGCCGGGTTTAATGAGCAGTTCTTC.

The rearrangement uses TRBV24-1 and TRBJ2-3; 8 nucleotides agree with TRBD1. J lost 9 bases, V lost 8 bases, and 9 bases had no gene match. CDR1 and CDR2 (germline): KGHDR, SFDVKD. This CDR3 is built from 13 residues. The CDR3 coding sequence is TGTGCCACCATCGGACAGGGCGGTGAGACGCAGTATTTT. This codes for CATIGQGGETQYF.

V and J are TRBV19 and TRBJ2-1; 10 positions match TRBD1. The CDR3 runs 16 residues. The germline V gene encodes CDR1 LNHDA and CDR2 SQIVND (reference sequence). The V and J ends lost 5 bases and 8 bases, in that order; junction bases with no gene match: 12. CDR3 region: CASSPSRDRGRYEQFF. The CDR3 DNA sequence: TGTGCCAGTAGTCCATCCCGGGACAGGGGCAGGTATGAGCAGTTCTTC.

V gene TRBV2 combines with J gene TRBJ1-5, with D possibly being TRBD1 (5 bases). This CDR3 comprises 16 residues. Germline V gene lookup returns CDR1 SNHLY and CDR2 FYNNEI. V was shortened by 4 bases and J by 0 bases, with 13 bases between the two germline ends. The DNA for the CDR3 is TGTGCCAGCAGTGTTTCAGGGTTTTATAGCAATCAGCCCCAGCATTTT. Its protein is CASSVSGFYSNQPQHF.

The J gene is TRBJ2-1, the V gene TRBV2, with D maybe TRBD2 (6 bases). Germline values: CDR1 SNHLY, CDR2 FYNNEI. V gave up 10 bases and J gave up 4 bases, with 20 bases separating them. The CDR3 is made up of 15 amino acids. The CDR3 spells CATEVPGLLYNEQFF. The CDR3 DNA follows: TGTGCCACCGAGGTTCCCGGACTACTTTACAATGAGCAGTTCTTC.

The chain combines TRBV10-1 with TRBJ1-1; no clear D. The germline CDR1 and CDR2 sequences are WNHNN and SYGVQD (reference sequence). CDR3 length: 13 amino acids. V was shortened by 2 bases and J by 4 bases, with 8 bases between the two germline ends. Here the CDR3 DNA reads TGCGCCAGCAGTGAGGGAGCGGGCACTGAAGCTTTCTTT. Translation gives CASSEGAGTEAFF.

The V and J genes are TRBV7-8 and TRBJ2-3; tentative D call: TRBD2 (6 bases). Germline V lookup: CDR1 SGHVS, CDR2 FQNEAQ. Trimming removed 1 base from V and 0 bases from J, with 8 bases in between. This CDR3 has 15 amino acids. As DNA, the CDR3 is TGTGCCAGCAGCTTAGGGGGGACTAGCACAGATACGCAGTATTTT. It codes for CASSLGGTSTDTQYF.

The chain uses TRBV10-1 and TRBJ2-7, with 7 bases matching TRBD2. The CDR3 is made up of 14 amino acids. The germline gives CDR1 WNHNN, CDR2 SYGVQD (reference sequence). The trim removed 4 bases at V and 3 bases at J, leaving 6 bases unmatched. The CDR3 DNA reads TGCGCCAGCAGTGGAGGGGCTAGCGGCTACGAGCAGTACTTC. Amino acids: CASSGGASGYEQYF.